These 32 T cell receptor beta chains were all obtained from the same sample, sequenced in a study of CD8 T cells in ankylosing spondylitis. Study observations and caveats: Blood from ankylosing spondylitis patients appeared to carry a characteristic roughly 8-variant TCR beta motif.

For these TCRs, the target antigens are not known. TCRdb passed the 5' RACE reads through MiXCR, listing each CDR3 protein once. Of 450,000 to 550,000 distinct CDR3 sequences detected, less than 6% appear once; the ten largest clones hold under 4.5%. What was sequenced was blood, either unsorted or a sorted T cell fraction (not recorded which). The receptors shown here come from a male donor with ankylosing spondylitis.

This clonotype was recorded at least ten times. The chain is built from TRBV7-9 and TRBJ1-1, with D possibly being TRBD1 (5 bases). The V end lost 8 bases, the J end lost 6 bases, and 13 bases lay between the germline ends. There are 12 residues in the CDR3. Germline values: CDR1 SEHNR, CDR2 FQNEAQ (reference sequence). CDR3 residues: CASGAEAAEAFF. The CDR3 DNA is TGTGCCAGCGGGGCGGAAGCGGCTGAAGCTTTCTTT.

This clonotype was seen at least ten times. The rearrangement uses TRBV25-1 and TRBJ2-4; no clear D. Germline lookup yields CDR1 MGHDK and CDR2 SYGVNS. This CDR3 comprises 13 residues. The V end lost 7 bases, the J end lost 3 bases, and 10 bases lay between the germline ends. DNA for the CDR3: TGTGCCAGCACCGCGACTGGCAAAAACATTCAGTACTTC. Amino acids: CASTATGKNIQYF.

This clonotype was seen many times. The genes are TRBV11-2 and TRBJ1-5; 7 bases fit TRBD1. CDR1 is SGHAT, CDR2 FQNNGV, per germline. This CDR3 has 14 amino acids. V lost 3 bases to trimming and J lost 7 bases; unmatched junction nucleotides: 6. The CDR3 sequence: CASSLGTAQQPQHF. CDR3 coding DNA: TGTGCCAGCAGCTTGGGGACAGCCCAACAGCCCCAGCATTTT.

This clonotype was detected ten times or more. The V and J genes are TRBV7-2 and TRBJ2-2; 8 nucleotides match TRBD1. V dropped 3 bases and J dropped 1; count of bases not matched to a gene: 4. The CDR3 has 16 amino acids. CDR1 is SGHTA, CDR2 FQGNSA, per germline. The CDR3 spells CASSFRGTGNTGELFF. CDR3 nucleotide sequence: TGTGCCAGCAGCTTTAGGGGGACAGGGAACACCGGGGAGCTGTTTTTT.

This clonotype was picked up many times. The genes are TRBV5-1 and TRBJ1-5; no clear D gene. V lost 0 bases, J lost 2 bases, and 12 bases lay in between. The germline V gene encodes CDR1 SGHRS and CDR2 YFSETQ. The CDR3 has 16 residues. CDR3: CASSLDGFGGNQPQHF. CDR3 bases: TGCGCCAGCAGCTTGGACGGCTTCGGTGGCAATCAGCCCCAGCATTTT.

The chain joins TRBV20-1 to TRBJ2-7, with D hard to call. The ends were cut back, 6 bases at V and 4 bases at J, with 22 bases in the middle. This CDR3 spans 15 amino acids. Germline V gene lookup returns CDR1 DFQATT and CDR2 SNEGSKA (reference sequence). CDR3: CSARGGGVWRYEQYF. For the CDR3, the DNA is TGCAGTGCCCGCGGTGGCGGCGTCTGGAGATACGAGCAGTACTTC.

The sample holds many counts of this clonotype. This rearrangement joins TRBV25-1 to TRBJ2-3; the match to TRBD1 covers 8 bases. V was clipped by 1 base and J by 10 bases; unmatched bases: 7. This CDR3 is built from 14 residues. In germline, CDR1 is MGHDK, CDR2 SYGVNS. CDR3 DNA: TGTGCCAGCAGTGAATTCCAGGGGGCGCCGGCGCAGTATTTT. Translation: CASSEFQGAPAQYF.

This clonotype was seen ten or more times. The chain is built from TRBV29-1 and TRBJ2-5; D remains unclear. The CDR3 spans 11 residues. Looked up from germline, CDR1 is SQVTM and CDR2 is ANQGSEA. V was trimmed by 4 bases and J by 4 bases, leaving 7 bases between them. CDR3 sequence (DNA): TGCAGCGTTGGAACCACAGAGACCCAGTACTTC. Protein: CSVGTTETQYF. Complete variable domain (other parts from reference TRBV29-1 and TRBJ2-5): SAVISQKPSRDICQRGTSLTIQCQVDSQVTMMFWYRQQPGQSLTLIATANQGSEATYESGFVIDKFPISRPNLTFSTLTVSNMSPEDSSIYLCSVGTTETQYFGPGTRLLVL.

This clonotype was observed a few times. The chain links TRBV5-1 to TRBJ2-5, with D possibly called TRBD1 or TRBD2 (5 bases each). With 0 bases removed from V and 3 bases from J, the gap between germline ends came to 12 bases. Per germline, CDR1 SGHRS and CDR2 YFSETQ. The length of the CDR3 is 15 residues. This chain's CDR3 is CASSLVGDGEETQYF. The CDR3 DNA is TGCGCCAGCAGCTTGGTAGGGGACGGAGAAGAGACCCAGTACTTC.

The sample holds many counts of this clonotype. The chain uses TRBV12-3 or TRBV12-4 and TRBJ1-1; D perhaps matches TRBD1 (6 bases). The CDR3 length is 16 residues. Trimming removed 2 bases at V and 7 bases at J, with 20 bases between. CDR3 amino acids: CASSLSARTDKNEAFF. In nucleotides, the CDR3 is TGTGCCAGCAGTTTATCGGCCCGGACAGATAAAAATGAAGCTTTCTTT.

The chain carries TRBV25-1 and TRBJ1-1, with 7 bases that match TRBD1. Germline assignment: CDR1 MGHDK and CDR2 SYGVNS. V was clipped by 5 bases and J by 7 bases; unmatched bases: 4. CDR3 length: 12 amino acids. CDR3 amino acids: CASSNTGVEAFF. The CDR3 DNA follows: TGTGCCAGCAGTAACACAGGGGTTGAAGCTTTCTTT.

This clonotype occurred many times. The gene calls are TRBV5-1 and TRBJ2-3, with D possibly being TRBD2 (6 bases). V lost 5 bases to trimming and J lost 5 bases, with 18 bases between them. The CDR3 is made up of 15 amino acids. Germline lookup yields CDR1 SGHRS and CDR2 YFSETQ. The CDR3: CASRPLAHVGDTQYF. DNA for the CDR3: TGCGCCAGCAGGCCACTAGCCCACGTTGGAGATACGCAGTATTTT.

The sample holds many counts of this clonotype. The chain employs TRBV28 and TRBJ2-5; no reliable D call. Germline-derived CDR1 and CDR2 are MDHEN and SYDVKM. The CDR3 loop spans 12 amino acids. Trimming shortened V by 5 bases and J by 5 bases, and 9 bases separated the two germline ends. The CDR3 bases are TGTGCCAGCAGTCCCATCCATGAGACCCAGTACTTC. Translating it yields CASSPIHETQYF.

In its sample, this clonotype was seen many times. This chain links TRBV12-3 or TRBV12-4 with TRBJ2-3, with D perhaps TRBD1 or TRBD2 (5 bases each). The CDR3 is 15 amino acids. V gave up 8 bases and J gave up 8 bases, with 23 bases separating them. This chain's CDR3 is CASSRSDRDQGTQYF. CDR3 nucleotides: TGTGCCAGCTCGCGTAGTGACCGGGATCAGGGTACGCAGTATTTT.

This clonotype was counted many times. J is TRBJ1-2 and V is TRBV18; no clear D. V dropped 2 bases and J dropped 3 bases, with 19 bases sitting between them. From germline, CDR1 is KGHSH and CDR2 LQKENI. The CDR3 is 17 residues long. As DNA, the CDR3 is TGTGCCAGCTCACCATCCCGCGGAGCACTAGTATACTATGGCTACACCTTC. Protein: CASSPSRGALVYYGYTF.

This clonotype was counted at least ten times. The V and J genes are TRBV29-1 and TRBJ1-4; D not resolved. Trimming left V 4 bases short and J 7 bases short, with 10 bases between. Germline-derived CDR1 and CDR2 are SQVTM and ANQGSEA. This CDR3 is built from 12 residues. The CDR3 here is CSVGPMGEKLFF. The DNA of the CDR3 is TGCAGCGTTGGACCGATGGGTGAAAAACTGTTTTTT.

Points on this clonotype: A single base separates this from a much larger clone, so it may be a read error. This chain joins TRBV7-2 and TRBJ1-5; D is possibly TRBD1 (6 bases). The CDR3 length is 15 residues. Germline assignment: CDR1 SGHTA and CDR2 FQGNSA. Trimming stripped 5 bases from V and 2 bases from J, with 13 bases between. CDR3: CASSQRGTGNQPQHF. CDR3 bases: TGTGCCAGCAGCCAGAGGGGGACGGGCAATCAGCCCCAGCATTTT.

This clonotype was observed many times. The rearrangement links TRBV28 to TRBJ2-5, with D hard to call. V lost 3 bases, J lost 5 bases, and 10 bases lay in between. Looked up from germline, CDR1 is MDHEN and CDR2 is SYDVKM. The CDR3 runs 13 residues. The CDR3 region is CASSFVGMETQYF. As DNA, the CDR3 is TGTGCCAGCAGTTTTGTGGGGATGGAGACCCAGTACTTC. Combining the CDR3 with reference TRBV28 and TRBJ2-5 gives the whole variable domain DVKVTQSSRYLVKRTGEKVFLECVQDMDHENMFWYRQDPGLGLRLIYFSYDVKMKEKGDIPEGYSVSREKKERFSLILESASTNQTSMYLCASSFVGMETQYFGPGTRLLVL.

This clonotype was recorded many times. Written as DNA, the CDR3 is TGTGCCAGCGGGTATGGCGAGACCCAGTACTTC. Translation: CASGYGETQYF. The V and J genes are TRBV6-2 or TRBV6-3 and TRBJ2-5; D is unresolved. The germline V and J ends were trimmed by 8 bases and 5 bases, with 9 bases remaining between them. The CDR3 covers 11 residues. The germline V gene has CDR1 MNHEY and CDR2 SVGEGT.

Concerning this clonotype itself: Compared with germline, one end of the junction differs, possibly owing to a read error. The V gene is TRBV7-2, the J gene TRBJ2-2, with 7 bases fitting TRBD2. This CDR3 is built from 15 residues. The germline gives CDR1 SGHTA, CDR2 FQGNSA. CDR3 DNA sequence: TGTGCCAGCAGCTTAGCGGGAGGGAACACCGGGGTGCTGTTTTTT. Translation: CASSLAGGNTGVLFF.

V gene TRBV4-1 combines with J gene TRBJ1-2, with D possibly matching TRBD1 (5 bases). There are 14 residues in the CDR3. V lost 4 bases, J lost 2 bases, and 11 bases lay in between. The germline gives CDR1 MGHRA, CDR2 YSYEKL. The chain's CDR3 is CASSPWGGNYGYTF. Here the CDR3 DNA reads TGCGCCAGCAGCCCCTGGGGGGGGAACTATGGCTACACCTTC.

This chain links TRBV6-2 or TRBV6-3 with TRBJ1-2; possibly TRBD1 for D (5 bases). Per germline, CDR1 MNHEY and CDR2 SVGEGT. The CDR3 length is 13 residues. Trimming removed 2 bases at V and 3 bases at J, with 7 bases between. This CDR3 reads CASSYGADYGYTF. The CDR3 nucleotides are TGTGCCAGCAGTTACGGGGCAGACTATGGCTACACCTTC.

This clonotype was detected many times. The CDR3 DNA sequence: TGTGCCAGCAGCTTAGACCAAGGGGAAGAGACCCAGTACTTC. Translating it yields CASSLDQGEETQYF. The V call is TRBV7-9, the J call TRBJ2-5; possible D gene TRBD1, 5 bases. The CDR3 is made up of 14 amino acids. The V end lost 1 base, the J end lost 3 bases, and 9 bases lay between the germline ends. Germline V gene sequence: CDR1 SEHNR, CDR2 FQNEAQ (reference sequence).

This clonotype was seen a handful of times. The chain recombines TRBV3-1 with TRBJ2-1; TRBD1 matches 8 bases. CDR3 length: 14 residues. Germline trimming cut 1 base from V and 9 bases from J; bases unmatched to any gene: 5. Germline values: CDR1 LGHDT, CDR2 YNNKEL (reference sequence). As DNA, the CDR3 is TGTGCCAGCAGCCAAGGCAGGGGGCTGGGTGAGCAGTTCTTC. This translates into CASSQGRGLGEQFF.

The table lists this clonotype with many counts. DNA of the CDR3: TGCGCCAGCAGCTTGGCGACAGGGACCTACGAGCAGTACTTC. Its translation: CASSLATGTYEQYF. V is TRBV5-1 and J is TRBJ2-7, with TRBD1 matching 7 bases. Germline V CDR1 and CDR2: SGHRS, YFSETQ. This CDR3 region has 14 residues. The V gene end was trimmed by 0 bases and the J gene end by 2 bases; junction bases not matched to a gene: 2.

This clonotype was seen at least ten times. The chain is built from TRBV10-3 and TRBJ2-3; maybe TRBD2 (6 bases). Germline CDR1 and CDR2: ENHRY and SYGVKD. CDR3 length: 15 amino acids. Between the trimmed V and J ends, which lost 0 bases and 2 bases, there was a span of 9 bases. The CDR3: CAISESSDYTDTQYF. CDR3 sequence (DNA): TGTGCCATCAGTGAGTCATCGGACTACACAGATACGCAGTATTTT.

This clonotype was counted ten times or more. The chain links TRBV9 to TRBJ1-6, with D tentatively TRBD1 (5 bases). Germline V gene data show CDR1 as SGDLS and CDR2 as YYNGEE. CDR3 length equals 16 residues. V lost 4 bases to trimming and J lost 6 bases, with 17 bases between them. CDR3 sequence reads: CASSPRAAGGNSPLHF. The CDR3 coding sequence is TGTGCCAGCAGCCCCCGGGCCGCCGGGGGTAATTCACCCCTCCACTTT.

In this sample, this clonotype turned up many times. The chain recombines TRBV18 with TRBJ1-5; D possibly corresponds to TRBD1 (6 bases). This CDR3 is built from 15 residues. Germline assignment: CDR1 KGHSH and CDR2 LQKENI. V lost 4 bases and J lost 0, with 10 bases in between. The CDR3 loop is CASSLQGHSNQPQHF. DNA of the CDR3: TGTGCCAGCTCACTACAGGGCCATAGCAATCAGCCCCAGCATTTT.

This clonotype was observed at least ten times. V and J are TRBV5-1 and TRBJ2-3; the D gene is possibly TRBD1 (6 bases). Germline V CDR1 and CDR2: SGHRS, YFSETQ. The CDR3 extends over 17 amino acids. Trimming removed 3 bases from V and 0 bases from J, with 17 bases in between. The chain's CDR3 is CASSWVGATESTDTQYF. CDR3 nucleotide sequence: TGCGCCAGCAGCTGGGTGGGGGCAACAGAAAGCACAGATACGCAGTATTTT.

This clonotype showed up just a few times. The genes are TRBV7-9 and TRBJ1-2; D not certain. Germline V gene lookup returns CDR1 SEHNR and CDR2 FQNEAQ (reference sequence). V gave up 2 bases and J gave up 9 bases, with 13 bases separating them. This CDR3 is built from 13 residues. In DNA, the CDR3 is TGTGCCAGCAGCTTAAGGAATCCGGGTCGCTACACCTTC. Translation: CASSLRNPGRYTF.

This clonotype was seen at least ten times. The chain couples TRBV4-3 to TRBJ2-7; 9 bases match TRBD1. The germline V gene encodes CDR1 LGHNA and CDR2 YSLEER. CDR3 size: 16 residues. The junction had 8 bases not matched to a gene; V was cut back by 2 bases and J by 3 bases. The CDR3 reads CASSQLTGTGLYEQYF. The CDR3 DNA reads TGCGCCAGCAGCCAACTCACCGGGACAGGGCTCTACGAGCAGTACTTC.

This clonotype has ten or more counts. The chain has TRBV20-1 and TRBJ2-2; 9 bases are shared with TRBD2. After removal of 5 bases from V and 3 bases from J, the junction contained 7 bases not matched to a gene. There are 15 residues in the CDR3. The V gene's germline CDR1 is DFQATT and CDR2 SNEGSKA (reference sequence). The DNA of the CDR3 is TGCAGTGCTCCCATAGCGGGGGACTACACCGGGGAGCTGTTTTTT. The encoded protein is CSAPIAGDYTGELFF.